This note documents a single T cell receptor (beta chain) sequence. The target antigen is unknown. The sample comes from a study of beta chain features in type 1 diabetes. The entirety of the isolated RNA underwent reverse transcription, so expressed TCRB transcripts were sequenced. Using immunoSEQ multiplex PCR, the repertoire was profiled, and TCRdb retains in-frame clones only, with some absent. Among around 180,000 clones listed, about 13% were seen once. Sorting with CD45RO/CCR7/CD25/CD127/CD95/CD27 yielded naive, central memory, regulatory and stem-like memory CD4+ cells. Study outcomes and limitations: It was among patients, rather than healthy donors, that naive, central memory and Treg TCRB repertoires appeared more similar.

The CDR3 runs to 13 residues. Germline-derived CDR1 and CDR2 are SGHRS and YFSETQ. The V segment lost 5 bases and the J segment 4 bases; nucleotides outside the gene matches: 5. V is TRBV5-1 and J is TRBJ2-7, with 8 nucleotides matching TRBD1. Material: central memory CD4+ T cells from blood. This clonotype originated in a woman between 18 and 29 years old in good health. This CDR3 is CASSWDRQYEQYF. CDR3 bases: TGCGCCAGCAGTTGGGACAGGCAATACGAGCAGTACTTC.